This TCR beta chain derives from a study of T cells in Graves' hyperthyroidism and ophthalmopathy (dated 2019 in TCRdb). Notes on the research overall: Peripheral blood was collected at initial diagnosis, before any treatment. TCR V-J signatures able to tell the groups apart were searched for in a discovery cohort of 95 or so patients, of whom about 40 had Graves' ophthalmopathy and around 58 had stable Graves' hyperthyroidism. An independent validation cohort of under 20 hyperthyroidism patients and 17 patients who later progressed to ophthalmopathy tested prospective prediction of ophthalmopathy. The 95 to 100 discovery patients were randomly split 7:3 into training and test sets. The study also compared thyroid tissue and blood T-cell repertoires from several Graves' hyperthyroidism patients. Following sampling, methimazole starting at 30 mg daily was given to hyperthyroidism patients, and high-dose intravenous methylprednisolone was given to ophthalmopathy patients. According to the paper, TCR Vbeta CDR3 sequencing was carried out on more than 120 peripheral blood samples, which came from around 43 ophthalmopathy, around 75 hyperthyroidism and about 17 progressor patients.

Stable Graves' hyperthyroidism was defined as no progression to ophthalmopathy during 18 months of follow-up. The hyperthyroidism patients were between 18 and 65 years old and newly diagnosed, with a disease duration of less than 2 months. The study excluded patients with uncontrolled infections, other autoimmune diseases, pregnancy or lactation. Diagnoses were established on the basis of clinical symptoms, serum thyroxine and TRAb, thyroid ultrasound, and orbital computed tomography. Ficoll-Paque density gradient centrifugation was used to isolate PBMCs from 8 to 10 ml of fresh peripheral blood. Trizol reagent was used to extract total RNA, and RNA quality was then checked on an Agilent 2100 Bioanalyzer. This clonotype was seen repeatedly, ten times or more. Its target antigen remains unknown. No base quality values were provided; no much bigger clone lies one nucleotide off. Amplification of TCR beta CDR3 regions was carried out from RNA transcripts. A first-round RT-PCR of the TCR CDR3 used the HTBI primer set with the Qiagen OneStep RT-PCR kit. Libraries were constructed in a second round of multiplex PCR, after which size selection and purification were performed. Libraries were sequenced paired-end with 100 bp reads on an Illumina HiSeq2000. Per the source publication's procedure: SOAPnuke was used to process the raw data, removing reads that contained adapters or uncalled bases, had a mean Phred below 15, or lacked an exact match to the constant primer or identifier. High-quality paired reads were merged with COPE v1.2.5, and unique nucleotide sequences were defined as clonotypes. MiTCR v1.1 was used to align the clonotypes against IMGT TRBV, TRBD and TRBJ reference segments. The analysis included only V-J combinations with a frequency above 0.0001, which together covered 99.2% of the repertoires. The TCS score was defined as the ratio of F50 (clonal expansion) to E x V (chaos), calculated using BLOSUM62-based TCRdist between CDR3 peptides within each V-J. Welch's t-statistics and random forest reduced roughly 500 V-J features to 13, which were used in a naive Bayes classifier (R e1071). Starting from the raw public reads, TCRdb applied fastp trimming at Q25, assembled clones with MiXCR and retained in-frame beta chains. Here each entry gathers all rows of one CDR3 protein and keeps the most common genes and DNA. These V and J calls derive from TCRdb rather than the authors' analysis. The sample contains some 760,000 distinct CDR3 sequences, about 14% of them found a single time. Around 9.6% of the sample belongs to the ten largest clones.

Trimming removed 1 base from V and 6 bases from J, leaving 9 bases between the germline ends. Taken from the germline V gene, the CDR1 and CDR2 loops are SGHVS and FNYEAQ. The CDR3 numbers 13 residues from cysteine through phenylalanine. Of all the DNA, just the CDR3 is kept, 39 bases in frame from base 1. Results and caveats for the whole study, not just this receptor: In cross-validation, a model built on a 13 V-J signature told ophthalmopathy apart from stable hyperthyroidism with just under 90% sensitivity and approximately 81% specificity, and in testing the same model reached 80%/75%. Sample size was not statistically predetermined, and investigators were not blinded to group allocation. In validation, the model predicted progression to ophthalmopathy a median of approximately 6.3 months before onset, with about 64% sensitivity and around 76% specificity. Most expanded thyroid clonotypes (frequency above 0.001) were also detected in blood, suggesting blood repertoires may reflect thyroid immune responses.

The TCR originated in a woman younger than 30 with Graves' hyperthyroidism. The sequence is built from TRBV7-6 and TRBJ2-5, with a tentative D gene TRBD1 over 5 matching bases. The sequencing sample was made of blood. The CDR3 corresponds to CASSLDRWKTQYF. The base sequence is TGTGCCAGCAGCTTAGACAGGTGGAAGACCCAGTACTTC.